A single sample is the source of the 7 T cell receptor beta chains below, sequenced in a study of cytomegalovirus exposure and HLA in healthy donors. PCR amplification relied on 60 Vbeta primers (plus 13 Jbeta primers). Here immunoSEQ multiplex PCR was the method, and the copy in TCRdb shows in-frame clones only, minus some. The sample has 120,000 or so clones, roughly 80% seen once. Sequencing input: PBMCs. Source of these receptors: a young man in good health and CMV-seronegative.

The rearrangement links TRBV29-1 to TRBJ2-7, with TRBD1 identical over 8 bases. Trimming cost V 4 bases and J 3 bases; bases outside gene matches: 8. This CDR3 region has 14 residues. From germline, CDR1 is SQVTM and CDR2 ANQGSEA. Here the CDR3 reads CSVVGRTGIYEQYF. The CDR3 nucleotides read TGCAGCGTTGTGGGGCGGACAGGGATCTACGAGCAGTACTTC.

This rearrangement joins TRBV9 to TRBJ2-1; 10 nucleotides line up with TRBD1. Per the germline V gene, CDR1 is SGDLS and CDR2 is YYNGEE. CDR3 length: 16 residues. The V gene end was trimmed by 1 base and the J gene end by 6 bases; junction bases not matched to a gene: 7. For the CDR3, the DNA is TGTGCCAGCAGCGTAAATGTTGGGACAGGGGCCAATGAGCAGTTCTTC. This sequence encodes CASSVNVGTGANEQFF.

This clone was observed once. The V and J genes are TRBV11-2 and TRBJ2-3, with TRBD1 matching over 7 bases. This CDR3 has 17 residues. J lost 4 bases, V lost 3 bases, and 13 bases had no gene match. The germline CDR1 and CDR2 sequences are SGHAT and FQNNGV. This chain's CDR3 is CASSFRPPDRVADTQYF. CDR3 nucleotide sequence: TGTGCCAGCAGCTTCCGACCACCCGACAGGGTGGCAGATACGCAGTATTTT. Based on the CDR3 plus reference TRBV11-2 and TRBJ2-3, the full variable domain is EAGVAQSPRYKIIEKRQSVAFWCNPISGHATLYWYQQILGQGPKLLIQFQNNGVVDDSQLPKDRFSAERLKGVDSTLKIQPAKLEDSAVYLCASSFRPPDRVADTQYFGPGTRLTVL.

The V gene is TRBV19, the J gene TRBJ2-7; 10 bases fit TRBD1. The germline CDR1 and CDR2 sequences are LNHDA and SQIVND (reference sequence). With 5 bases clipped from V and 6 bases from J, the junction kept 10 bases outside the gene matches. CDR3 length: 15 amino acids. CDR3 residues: CASSSRDRGSGEQYF. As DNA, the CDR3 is TGTGCCAGTAGTTCCCGGGACAGGGGCAGTGGCGAGCAGTACTTC.

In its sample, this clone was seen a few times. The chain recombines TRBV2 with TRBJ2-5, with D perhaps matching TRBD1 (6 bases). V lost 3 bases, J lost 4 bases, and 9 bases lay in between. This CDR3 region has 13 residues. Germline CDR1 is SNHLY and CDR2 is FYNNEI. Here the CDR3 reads CASSDVGGETQYF. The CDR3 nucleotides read TGTGCCAGCAGTGATGTAGGGGGAGAGACCCAGTACTTC.

The CDR3 nucleotides read TGTGCCAGCAGCTTAGATGGCCAATCCTACAATGAGCAGTTCTTC. Amino acid sequence: CASSLDGQSYNEQFF. V usage is TRBV7-2 and J usage is TRBJ2-1; D uncertain. CDR1 SGHTA and CDR2 FQGNSA come from the germline V gene. V shed 1 base and J shed 1 base, with 8 bases lying between them. There are 15 residues in the CDR3. Supplemented by reference TRBV7-2 and TRBJ2-1, the full variable domain reads GAGVSQSPSNKVTEKGKDVELRCDPISGHTALYWYRQSLGQGLEFLIYFQGNSAPDKSGLPSDRFSAERTGGSVSTLTIQRTQQEDSAVYLCASSLDGQSYNEQFFGPGTRLTVL.

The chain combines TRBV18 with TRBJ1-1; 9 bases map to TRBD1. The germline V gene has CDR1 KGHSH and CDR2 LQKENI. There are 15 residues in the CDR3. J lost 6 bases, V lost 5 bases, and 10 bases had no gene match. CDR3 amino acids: CASSAWDRVESEAFF. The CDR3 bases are TGTGCCAGCTCAGCATGGGACAGGGTTGAGTCTGAAGCTTTCTTT.